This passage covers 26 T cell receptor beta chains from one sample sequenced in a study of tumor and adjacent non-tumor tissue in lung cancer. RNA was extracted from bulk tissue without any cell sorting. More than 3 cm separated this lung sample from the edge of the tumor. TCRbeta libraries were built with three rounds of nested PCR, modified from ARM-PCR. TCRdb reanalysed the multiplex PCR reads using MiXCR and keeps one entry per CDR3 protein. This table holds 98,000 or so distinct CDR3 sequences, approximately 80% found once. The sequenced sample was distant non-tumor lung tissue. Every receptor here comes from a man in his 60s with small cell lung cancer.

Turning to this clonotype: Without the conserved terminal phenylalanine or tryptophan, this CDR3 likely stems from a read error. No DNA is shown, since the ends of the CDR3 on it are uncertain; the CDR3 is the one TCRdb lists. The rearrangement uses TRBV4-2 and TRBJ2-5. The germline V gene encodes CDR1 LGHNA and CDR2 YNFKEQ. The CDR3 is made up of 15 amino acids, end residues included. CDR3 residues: CASNQGAGYQETQYL.

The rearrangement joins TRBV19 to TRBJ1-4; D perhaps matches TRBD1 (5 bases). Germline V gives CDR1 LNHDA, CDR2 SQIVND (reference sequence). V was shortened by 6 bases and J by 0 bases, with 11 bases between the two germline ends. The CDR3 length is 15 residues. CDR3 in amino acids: CASSPVGATNEKLFF. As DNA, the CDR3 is TGTGCCAGTAGCCCGGTAGGGGCAACTAATGAAAAACTGTTTTTT.

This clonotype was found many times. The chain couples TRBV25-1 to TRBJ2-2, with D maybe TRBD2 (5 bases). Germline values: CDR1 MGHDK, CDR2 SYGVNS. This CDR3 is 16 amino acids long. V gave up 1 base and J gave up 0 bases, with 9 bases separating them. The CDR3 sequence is CASSESRTANTGELFF. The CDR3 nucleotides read TGTGCCAGCAGTGAATCTAGGACTGCGAACACCGGGGAGCTGTTTTTT.

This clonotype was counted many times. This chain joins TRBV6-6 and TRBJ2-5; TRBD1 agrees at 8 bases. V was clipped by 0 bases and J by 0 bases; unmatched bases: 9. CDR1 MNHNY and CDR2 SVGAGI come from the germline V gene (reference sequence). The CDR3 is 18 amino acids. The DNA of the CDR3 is TGTGCCAGCAGTTACTCCATTGGACAGGGCCTAGACCAAGAGACCCAGTACTTC. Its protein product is CASSYSIGQGLDQETQYF.

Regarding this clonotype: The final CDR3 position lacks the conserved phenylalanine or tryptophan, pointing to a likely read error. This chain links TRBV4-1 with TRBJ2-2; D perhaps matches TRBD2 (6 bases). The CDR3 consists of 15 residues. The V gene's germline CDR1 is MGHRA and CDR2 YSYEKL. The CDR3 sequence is CASSSRGAYTGGLFS. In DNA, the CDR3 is TGCGCCAGCAGCAGCAGAGGGGCCTATACCGGGGGGCTGTTTTCT.

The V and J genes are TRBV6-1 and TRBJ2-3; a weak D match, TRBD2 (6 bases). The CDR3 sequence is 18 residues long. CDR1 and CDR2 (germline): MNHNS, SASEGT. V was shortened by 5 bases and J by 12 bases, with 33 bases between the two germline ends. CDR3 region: CASSSLGAGLLGPEHQYF. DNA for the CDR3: TGTGCCAGCAGTTCCCTAGGGGCGGGACTCTTGGGCCCGGAGCACCAGTATTTT.

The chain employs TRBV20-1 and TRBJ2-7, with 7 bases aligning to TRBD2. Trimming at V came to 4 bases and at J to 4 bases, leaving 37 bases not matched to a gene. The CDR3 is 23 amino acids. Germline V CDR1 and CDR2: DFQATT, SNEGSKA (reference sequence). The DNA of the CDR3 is TGCAGTGCTAAAGATGGTCCCCTCCCCCTACTAGCGCCTATATTTCGGAGACGGTACGAGCAGTACGTC. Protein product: CSAKDGPLPLLAPIFRRRYEQYV.

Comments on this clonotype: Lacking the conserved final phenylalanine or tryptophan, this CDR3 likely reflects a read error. CDR3 DNA: TGTGCCAGTAGCTTAGGGATGGAGACACAGTACTTG. Amino acids: CASSLGMETQYL. The chain couples TRBV11-2 to TRBJ2-5; no definite D call. CDR1 and CDR2 (germline): SGHAT, FQNNGV. There are 12 residues in the CDR3.

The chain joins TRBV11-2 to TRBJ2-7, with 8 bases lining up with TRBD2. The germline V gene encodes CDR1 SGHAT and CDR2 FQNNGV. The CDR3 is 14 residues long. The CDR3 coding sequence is TGTGCCAGCAGTATGGGACTAGGAGGCTACAAGCAGTACGTC. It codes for CASSMGLGGYKQYV.

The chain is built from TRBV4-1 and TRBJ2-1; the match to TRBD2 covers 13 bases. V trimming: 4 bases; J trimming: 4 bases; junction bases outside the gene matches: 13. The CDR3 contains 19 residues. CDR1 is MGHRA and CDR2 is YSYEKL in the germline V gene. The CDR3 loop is CASSPGLAGSPSSYNEQFF. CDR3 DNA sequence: TGCGCCAGCAGCCCGGGACTAGCGGGAAGCCCGAGCTCATACAATGAGCAGTTCTTC.

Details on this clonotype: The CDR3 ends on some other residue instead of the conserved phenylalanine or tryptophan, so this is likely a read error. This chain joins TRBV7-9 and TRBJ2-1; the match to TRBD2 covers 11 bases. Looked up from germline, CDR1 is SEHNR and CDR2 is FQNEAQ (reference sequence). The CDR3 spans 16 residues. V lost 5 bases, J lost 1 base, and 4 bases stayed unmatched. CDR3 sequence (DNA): TGTGCCAGCAGCGTAACTAGCGGGAGTTCCTACAATGAGCAGTTCGTC. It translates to CASSVTSGSSYNEQFV.

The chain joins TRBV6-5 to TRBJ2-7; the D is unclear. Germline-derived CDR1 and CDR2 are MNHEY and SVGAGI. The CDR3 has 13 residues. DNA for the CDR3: TGTGCCAGCAGTAACTCCGCGGCCTACGAGCAGTACGTC. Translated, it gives CASSNSAAYEQYV.

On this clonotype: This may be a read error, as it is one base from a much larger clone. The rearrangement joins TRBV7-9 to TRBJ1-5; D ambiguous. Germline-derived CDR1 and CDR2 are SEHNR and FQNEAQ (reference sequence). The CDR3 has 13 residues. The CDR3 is CASSLEWNRPQHF. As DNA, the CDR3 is TGTGCCAGCAGCTTAGAATGGAATCGGCCCCAGCATTTT.

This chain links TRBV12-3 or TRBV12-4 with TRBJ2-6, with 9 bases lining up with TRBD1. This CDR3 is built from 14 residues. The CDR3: CVSGTGSGANVLTF. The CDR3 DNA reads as TGTGTCAGTGGGACAGGGTCTGGGGCCAACGTCCTGACTTTC.

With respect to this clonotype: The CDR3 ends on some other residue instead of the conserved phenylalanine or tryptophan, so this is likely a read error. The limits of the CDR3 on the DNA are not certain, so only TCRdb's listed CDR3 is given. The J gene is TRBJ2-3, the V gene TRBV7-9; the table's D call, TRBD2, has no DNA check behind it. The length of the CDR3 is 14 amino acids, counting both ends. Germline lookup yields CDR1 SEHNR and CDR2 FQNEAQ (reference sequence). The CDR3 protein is CASSYWDQPKVHYL.

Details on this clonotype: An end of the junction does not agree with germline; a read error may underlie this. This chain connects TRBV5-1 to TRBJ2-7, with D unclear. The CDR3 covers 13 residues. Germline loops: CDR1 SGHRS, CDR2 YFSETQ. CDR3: CASSLNSSYEQYF. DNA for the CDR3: TGTGCCAGCAGCCTCAACTCATCCTACGAGCAGTACTTC.

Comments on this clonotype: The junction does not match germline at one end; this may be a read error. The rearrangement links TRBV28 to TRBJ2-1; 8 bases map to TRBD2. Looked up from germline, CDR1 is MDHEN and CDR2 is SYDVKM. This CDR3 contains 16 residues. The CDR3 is CASSPDTSGLYNEQSF. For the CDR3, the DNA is TGTGCCAGCAGTCCGGATACTAGCGGATTATACAATGAGCAGTCCTTC.

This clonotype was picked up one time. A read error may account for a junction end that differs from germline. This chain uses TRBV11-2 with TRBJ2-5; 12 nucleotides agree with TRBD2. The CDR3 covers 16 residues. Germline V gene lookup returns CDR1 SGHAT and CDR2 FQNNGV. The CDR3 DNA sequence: TGTGCCAACAGCTCCCTGATACTAGCGGGAGGTGAGATCCAGTACTTC. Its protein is CANSSLILAGGEIQYF.

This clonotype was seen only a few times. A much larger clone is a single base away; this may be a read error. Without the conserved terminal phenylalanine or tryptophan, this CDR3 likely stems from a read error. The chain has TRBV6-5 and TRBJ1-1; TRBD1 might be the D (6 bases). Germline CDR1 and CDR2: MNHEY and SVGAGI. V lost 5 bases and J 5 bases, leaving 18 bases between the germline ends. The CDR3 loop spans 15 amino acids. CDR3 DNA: TGTGCCAGCAGTGCCGCCGACAGGATGGTAACTGAAGCTTTCTCT. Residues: CASSAADRMVTEAFS.

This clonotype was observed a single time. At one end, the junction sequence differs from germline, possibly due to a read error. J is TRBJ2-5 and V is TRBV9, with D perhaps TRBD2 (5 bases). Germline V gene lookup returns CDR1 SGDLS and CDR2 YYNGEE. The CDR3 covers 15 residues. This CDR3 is CASSVGGTRIETQCF. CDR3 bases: TGTGCCAGCAGCGTAGGAGGCACTAGAATTGAGACCCAGTGCTTC.

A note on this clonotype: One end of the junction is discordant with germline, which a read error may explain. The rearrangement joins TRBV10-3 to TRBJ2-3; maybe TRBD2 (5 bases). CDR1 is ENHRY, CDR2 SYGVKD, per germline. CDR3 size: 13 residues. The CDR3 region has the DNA TGTGCCATCAGTGAAGAGGGCACAGATATGCAGTATTTT. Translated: CAISEEGTDMQYF.

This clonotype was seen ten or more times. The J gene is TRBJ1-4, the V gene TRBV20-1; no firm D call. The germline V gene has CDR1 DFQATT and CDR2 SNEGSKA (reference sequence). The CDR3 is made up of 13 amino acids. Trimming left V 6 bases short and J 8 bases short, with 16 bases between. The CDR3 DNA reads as TGCAGTGCAAGGGCAGACCGGAGGGAAAAACTGTTTTTT. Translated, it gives CSARADRREKLFF.

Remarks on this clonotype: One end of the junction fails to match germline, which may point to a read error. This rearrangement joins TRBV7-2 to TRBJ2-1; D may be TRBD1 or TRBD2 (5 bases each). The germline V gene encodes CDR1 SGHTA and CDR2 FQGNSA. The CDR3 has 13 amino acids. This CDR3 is CASSFYRDLEQFF. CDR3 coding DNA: TGTGCTAGCAGCTTTTATAGGGACCTTGAGCAGTTCTTC.

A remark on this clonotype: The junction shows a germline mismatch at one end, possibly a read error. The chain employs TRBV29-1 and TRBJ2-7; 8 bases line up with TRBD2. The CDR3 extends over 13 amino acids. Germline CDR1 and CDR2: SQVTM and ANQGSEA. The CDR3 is CSVAGEAGGEQYF. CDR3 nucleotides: TGCAGCGTTGCAGGGGAGGCGGGAGGCGAGCAGTACTTT.

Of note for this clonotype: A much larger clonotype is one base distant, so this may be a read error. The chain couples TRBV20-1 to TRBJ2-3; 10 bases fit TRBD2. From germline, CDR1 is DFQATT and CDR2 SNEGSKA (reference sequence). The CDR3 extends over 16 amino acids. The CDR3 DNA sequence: TGCAGTGCTAGAGGTGGAGCGGGAGGGAGCACAGATACGCAGTTTTTT. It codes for CSARGGAGGSTDTQFF.

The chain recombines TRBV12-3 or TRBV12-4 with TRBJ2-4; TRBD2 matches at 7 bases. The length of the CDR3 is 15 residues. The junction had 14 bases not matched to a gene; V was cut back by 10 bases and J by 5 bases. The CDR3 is CANSLRSGIQNIQYF. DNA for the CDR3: TGTGCCAATAGTTTGCGAAGCGGGATCCAAAACATTCAGTACTTC.